Shown below are 18 T cell receptor beta chains from a single sample sequenced in a study of CD8 T cells in ankylosing spondylitis. TCRdb re-derived calls from the 5' RACE reads in MiXCR, one entry per CDR3 protein. This sample has around 250,000 distinct CDR3 sequences, with roughly 10% found just once. The specimen sequenced was blood, either unsorted or a sorted T cell fraction (not recorded which). These receptors were collected from a male donor with ankylosing spondylitis or in good health (not recorded which).

Only a few counts were recorded for this clonotype. This chain links TRBV18 with TRBJ2-3; 11 bases fit TRBD1. The CDR3 runs 13 residues. Germline V CDR1 and CDR2: KGHSH, LQKENI. V was pared by 3 bases and J by 8 bases, with 1 base of the junction left unmatched. In nucleotides, the CDR3 is TGTGCCAGCTCACCCGGGACAGGGGGTACGCAGTATTTT. It encodes CASSPGTGGTQYF.

This clonotype was detected many times. V is TRBV5-1 and J is TRBJ2-5; possibly TRBD2 for D (6 bases). V was trimmed by 2 bases and J by 3 bases, leaving 11 bases between them. The CDR3 covers 14 residues. The germline CDR1 and CDR2 sequences are SGHRS and YFSETQ. The CDR3 nucleotides are TGCGCCAGCAGCTTTAGCGGTATAGAAGAGACCCAGTACTTC. Translating gives CASSFSGIEETQYF.

This clonotype was counted many times. The chain is built from TRBV28 and TRBJ2-5; 10 bases fit TRBD1. Germline V gene sequence: CDR1 MDHEN, CDR2 SYDVKM. The V gene end was trimmed by 3 bases and the J gene end by 2 bases; junction bases not matched to a gene: 3. The CDR3 spans 15 residues. CDR3 nucleotide sequence: TGTGCCAGCAGTTTCGGGACAGGGGTGCAAGAGACCCAGTACTTC. The encoded protein is CASSFGTGVQETQYF.

This clonotype occurred many times. The chain recombines TRBV3-1 with TRBJ2-1, with a tentative D call TRBD2 (5 bases). V shed 5 bases and J shed 6 bases, with 8 bases lying between them. The length of the CDR3 is 12 residues. Germline V gives CDR1 LGHDT, CDR2 YNNKEL (reference sequence). The DNA of the CDR3 is TGTGCCAGCAGCTTCCGGGGCAATGAGCAGTTCTTC. Its translation: CASSFRGNEQFF.

The table lists this clonotype with a few counts. CDR3 loop: CASSLLTSESTDTQYF. CDR3 coding DNA: TGCGCCAGCAGCTTGTTGACTAGCGAAAGCACAGATACGCAGTATTTT. The chain is built from TRBV5-1 and TRBJ2-3, with 8 bases that match TRBD2. V was pared by 1 base and J by 0 bases, with 4 bases of the junction left unmatched. The CDR3 runs to 16 residues. Germline V gene lookup returns CDR1 SGHRS and CDR2 YFSETQ.

The sample holds many counts of this clonotype. The chain is built from TRBV20-1 and TRBJ2-1; TRBD1 matches at 8 bases. Trimming took 4 bases from V and 8 from J; bases not matched to a gene: 4. The germline V gene encodes CDR1 DFQATT and CDR2 SNEGSKA (reference sequence). The CDR3 is 12 residues long. The DNA of the CDR3 is TGCAGTGCTAACTACAGGGGGGATGAGCAGTTCTTC. It codes for CSANYRGDEQFF.

This clonotype was found many times. V is TRBV5-1 and J is TRBJ2-7; D remains unclear. V was pared by 1 base and J by 3 bases, with 14 bases between. The V gene's germline CDR1 is SGHRS and CDR2 YFSETQ. The CDR3 consists of 15 residues. The CDR3 is CASSLNRAGDYEQYF. In DNA form, the CDR3 reads TGCGCCAGCAGCTTGAACCGGGCCGGAGACTACGAGCAGTACTTC.

This clonotype showed up many times. The chain couples TRBV29-1 to TRBJ2-3; 7 bases line up with TRBD1. Germline CDR1 reads SQVTM; CDR2 reads ANQGSEA. CDR3 length: 13 amino acids. With V trimmed by 6 bases and J by 5 bases, 8 bases remained unmatched. CDR3 sequence reads: CSVPGTEVDTQYF. CDR3 coding DNA: TGCAGCGTCCCCGGGACAGAAGTAGATACGCAGTATTTT.

This clonotype was counted ten times or more. The rearrangement links TRBV6-5 to TRBJ2-5, with D tentatively TRBD2 (6 bases). The CDR3 sequence is 14 residues long. Per the germline V gene, CDR1 is MNHEY and CDR2 is SVGAGI. V gave up 2 bases and J gave up 5 bases, with 12 bases separating them. The CDR3 nucleotides are TGTGCCAGCAGTTACACCGGGACTCTGGAGACCCAGTACTTC. It specifies CASSYTGTLETQYF.

In its sample, this clonotype was seen once. With a much larger clone just one base away, this may be a read error. The chain has TRBV5-6 and TRBJ2-3; D is possibly TRBD1 (6 bases). The CDR3 is made up of 14 amino acids. The V gene's germline CDR1 is SGHDT and CDR2 YYEEEE. CDR3 region: CACSFGHRADTQYF. The CDR3 nucleotides are TGTGCCTGCAGCTTCGGACACAGGGCAGATACGCAGTATTTT.

This chain joins TRBV3-1 and TRBJ2-7; D not resolved. From germline, CDR1 is LGHDT and CDR2 YNNKEL (reference sequence). This CDR3 is built from 11 residues. The V gene lost 5 bases and the J gene lost 3 bases, with 5 bases spanning the gap. In DNA form, the CDR3 reads TGTGCCAGCAGCATGTACTACGAGCAGTACTTC. Translation: CASSMYYEQYF.

A remark on this clonotype: A much larger clone differs from this one at a single base, so this may be a read error. The chain carries TRBV20-1 and TRBJ1-1; D is possibly TRBD1 (6 bases). Germline V gives CDR1 DFQATT, CDR2 SNEGSKA (reference sequence). The CDR3 runs 13 residues. CDR3 nucleotide sequence: TGCAGTGCTAGGCTGGGACAAAACTCGGGGGCTTCCTTT. Its protein product is CSARLGQNSGASF.

This clonotype showed up many times. The chain couples TRBV7-7 to TRBJ2-2; 11 bases fit TRBD1. Looked up from germline, CDR1 is SSHAT and CDR2 is FNYEAQ (reference sequence). The CDR3 covers 16 residues. V gave up 4 bases and J gave up 3 bases; unmatched junction bases: 4. CDR3 residues: CASSSGQGVYTGELFF. The CDR3 nucleotides are TGTGCCAGCAGCTCGGGACAGGGGGTTTACACCGGGGAGCTGTTTTTT.

This clonotype was detected only a few times. An end of the junction differs from the germline gene, which may be a read error. J is TRBJ2-1 and V is TRBV5-1; 10 bases align to TRBD2. Germline-derived CDR1 and CDR2 are SGHRS and YFSETQ. The CDR3 loop spans 18 amino acids. The CDR3 loop is CASRPAAGGPFSHNEQFF. Written as DNA, the CDR3 is TGCGCCAGCCGGCCGGCAGCGGGAGGGCCATTCTCCCACAATGAGCAGTTCTTC.

This clonotype was observed many times. This sequence joins TRBV9 and TRBJ2-1; D gene ambiguous. V gave up 4 bases and J gave up 11 bases, with 16 bases separating them. CDR3 length equals 13 residues. Per the germline V gene, CDR1 is SGDLS and CDR2 is YYNGEE. In nucleotides, the CDR3 is TGTGCCAGCAGCCCACTAACCGGCAGCCAGCAGTTCTTC. This translates into CASSPLTGSQQFF.

Many counts were recorded for this clonotype. The chain links TRBV5-1 to TRBJ1-2, with 11 bases that match TRBD1. Germline loops: CDR1 SGHRS, CDR2 YFSETQ. The J segment lost 8 bases and the V segment lost 3 bases, leaving 6 bases of the junction unmatched. This CDR3 has 14 amino acids. The CDR3 loop is CASSSGQGARGYTF. In DNA, the CDR3 is TGCGCCAGCAGCTCCGGACAGGGGGCGCGCGGCTACACCTTC.

The rearrangement uses TRBV3-1 and TRBJ2-1; D is possibly TRBD1 (6 bases). The V gene's germline CDR1 is LGHDT and CDR2 YNNKEL (reference sequence). The CDR3 consists of 17 residues. V was trimmed by 4 bases and J by 9 bases, leaving 25 bases between them. The CDR3 sequence is CASSRKVTGIASGEQFF. The CDR3 DNA is TGTGCCAGCAGCCGAAAGGTAACAGGGATCGCAAGCGGTGAGCAGTTCTTC.

This clonotype was observed many times. The V gene is TRBV12-3 or TRBV12-4, the J gene TRBJ2-7, with a tentative D call TRBD1 (5 bases). The CDR3 has 14 amino acids. Trimming left V 6 bases short and J 2 bases short, with 14 bases between. The CDR3 protein is CASSGPDSAYEQYF. CDR3 DNA sequence: TGTGCCAGCAGCGGCCCAGACAGCGCCTACGAGCAGTACTTC.